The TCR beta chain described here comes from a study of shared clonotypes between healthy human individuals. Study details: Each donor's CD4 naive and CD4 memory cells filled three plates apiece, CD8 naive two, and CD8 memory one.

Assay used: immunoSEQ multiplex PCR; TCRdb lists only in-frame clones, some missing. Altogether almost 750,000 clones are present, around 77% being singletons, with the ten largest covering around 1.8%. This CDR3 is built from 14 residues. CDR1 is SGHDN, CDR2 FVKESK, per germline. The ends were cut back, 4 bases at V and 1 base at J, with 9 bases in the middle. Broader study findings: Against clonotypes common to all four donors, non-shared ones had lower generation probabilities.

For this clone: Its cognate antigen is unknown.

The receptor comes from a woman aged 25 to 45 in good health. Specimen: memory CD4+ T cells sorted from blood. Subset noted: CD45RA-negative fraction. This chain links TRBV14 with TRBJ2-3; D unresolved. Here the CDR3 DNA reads TGTGCCAGCAGCCCGTATCGGGGCACAGATACGCAGTATTTT. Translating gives CASSPYRGTDTQYF. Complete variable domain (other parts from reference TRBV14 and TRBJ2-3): EAGVTQFPSHSVIEKGQTVTLRCDPISGHDNLYWYRRVMGKEIKFLLHFVKESKQDESGMPNNRFLAERTGGTYSTLKVQPAELEDSGVYFCASSPYRGTDTQYFGPGTRLTVL.